This entry concerns a single T cell receptor (beta chain). These data are taken from a study of OX40 agonist ivuxolimab in advanced cancers. Produced via immunoSEQ multiplex PCR; TCRdb's table is partial and in-frame only. The sample contains tens of thousands of clones, about 90% of which appear only once. Per germline, CDR1 SNHLY and CDR2 FYNNEI. The ends lost 8 bases at V and 7 bases at J; junction bases unmatched: 3. The CDR3 runs to 13 residues. The chain is built from TRBV2 and TRBJ1-4; 11 bases line up with TRBD1. The receptor was isolated from an adult with an advanced solid tumor such as melanoma, head and neck, liver or kidney cancer. The material was CD4+ or CD8+ T cells sorted from blood, obtained in a trial of the OX40 agonist ivuxolimab. The CDR3 spells CASSGTGGEKLFF. Written as DNA, the CDR3 is TGTGCCAGCTCCGGGACAGGGGGTGAAAAACTGTTTTTT.